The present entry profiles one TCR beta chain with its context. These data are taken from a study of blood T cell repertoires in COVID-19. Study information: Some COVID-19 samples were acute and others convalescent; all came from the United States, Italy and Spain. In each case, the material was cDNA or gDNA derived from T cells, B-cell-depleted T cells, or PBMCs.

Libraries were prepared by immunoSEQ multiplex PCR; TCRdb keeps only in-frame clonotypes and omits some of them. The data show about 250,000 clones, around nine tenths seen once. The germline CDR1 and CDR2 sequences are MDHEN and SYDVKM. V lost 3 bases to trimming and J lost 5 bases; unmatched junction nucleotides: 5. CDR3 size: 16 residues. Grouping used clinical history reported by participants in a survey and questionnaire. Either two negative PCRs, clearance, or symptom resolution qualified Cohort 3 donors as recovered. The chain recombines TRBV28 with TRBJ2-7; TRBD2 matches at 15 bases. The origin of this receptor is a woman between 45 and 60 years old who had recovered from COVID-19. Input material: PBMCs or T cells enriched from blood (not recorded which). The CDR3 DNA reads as TGTGCCAGCAGTTTCGGACTAGCGGGAGGGCTGGACGAGCAGTACTTC. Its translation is CASSFGLAGGLDEQYF. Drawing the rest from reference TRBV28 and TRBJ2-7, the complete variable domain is DVKVTQSSRYLVKRTGEKVFLECVQDMDHENMFWYRQDPGLGLRLIYFSYDVKMKEKGDIPEGYSVSREKKERFSLILESASTNQTSMYLCASSFGLAGGLDEQYFGPGTRLTVT.